Each of the 2 T cell receptor beta chains below was sequenced from the same sample in a study of identical twins. MiXCR, applied by TCRdb to the 5' RACE reads, yields one record per CDR3 protein. The data hold 500,000 to 550,000 distinct CDR3 sequences, with around 22% observed a single time. These data were also reused for a study on yellow fever vaccine responses in identical twins.

Sequencing input: CD4+ T cells sorted from blood. All receptors derive from a woman younger than 35 in good health.

The CDR3, as DNA: TGTGCCAGCAGCTTAACCCTAGCGGGAGAATTTGAGCAGTTCTTC. As protein: CASSLTLAGEFEQFF. The J gene is TRBJ2-1, the V gene TRBV11-1, with TRBD2 matching 10 bases. V lost 2 bases and J lost 9; bases outside the gene matches: 7. Germline loops: CDR1 SGHAT, CDR2 FQDESV (reference sequence). This CDR3 has 15 amino acids.

This clonotype was counted ten times or more. The chain has TRBV28 and TRBJ2-2; 7 bases map to TRBD1. J lost 5 bases, V lost 0 bases, and 6 bases had no gene match. The germline V gene encodes CDR1 MDHEN and CDR2 SYDVKM. The CDR3 runs to 16 residues. CDR3 protein: CASSLWYRGNTGELFF. The CDR3 bases are TGTGCCAGCAGTTTATGGTACAGGGGAAATACCGGGGAGCTGTTTTTT.